The sequence of this T cell receptor beta chain was determined in a study of long-term antiretroviral therapy in people with HIV. Sequencing used immunoSEQ v3.0 at survey level. Generated by immunoSEQ multiplex PCR, the TCRdb table keeps only in-frame clones and is missing some. In the table there are some 16,000 clones, approximately 96% of which are singletons. V lost 5 bases and J lost 13, with 20 bases in between. The CDR3 covers 14 residues. Germline lookup yields CDR1 LGHNA and CDR2 YNFKEQ. The rearrangement joins TRBV4-2 to TRBJ1-4, with no clear D. This TCR was recovered from a man younger than 40 with HIV. The sequencing used unsorted PBMCs, collected around 10 years after starting antiretroviral therapy. In nucleotides, the CDR3 is TGTGCCAGCAGCTCCCCCTCCGAGCGTCGGGGACTGTTTTTT. Translation: CASSSPSERRGLFF.